Below, 6 T cell receptor beta chains from the same sample are listed, as sequenced in a study of blood T cell repertoires in COVID-19. TCRdb's table, derived via immunoSEQ multiplex PCR, lists solely in-frame clones and lacks some. This sample yields some 200,000 clones, of which 75% to 85% are seen a single time; roughly 1.2% belongs to the top ten. Sequencing used peripheral blood. The source is a woman between 25 and 40 years old with COVID-19, enrolled during active disease.

This clone was recorded once. The CDR3 DNA is TGTGCCAGCAGCAAAGAAACTCGGTCTGCAGATACGCAGTATTTT. Translating it yields CASSKETRSADTQYF. This chain joins TRBV21-1 and TRBJ2-3; the table's D call, TRBD2, was not checked against the DNA. TRBV21-1 is classified as a pseudogene. This CDR3 comprises 15 residues.

This clone occurred once. This chain links TRBV14 with TRBJ2-1; 7 bases map to TRBD1. V was pared by 0 bases and J by 2 bases, with 16 bases of the junction left unmatched. Germline assignment: CDR1 SGHDN and CDR2 FVKESK. The CDR3 contains 20 residues. CDR3 coding DNA: TGTGCCAGCAGCCAAGATAGGAGTGGGACAGCCTCTAGAACCTACAATGAGCAGTTCTTC. It yields the protein CASSQDRSGTASRTYNEQFF.

This chain connects TRBV6-5 to TRBJ2-1, with TRBD2 identical over 14 bases. This CDR3 region has 15 residues. Trimming cost V 6 bases and J 10 bases; bases outside gene matches: 8. CDR1 is MNHEY, CDR2 SVGAGI, per germline. DNA of the CDR3: TGTGCCAGCAGCGTTGGACTAGCGGGAGGTGCCGAGCAGTTCTTC. It yields the protein CASSVGLAGGAEQFF.

This clone has ten or more counts. The chain carries TRBV21-1 and TRBJ1-1; the table calls TRBD1, which could not be checked here. TRBV21-1 is labeled a pseudogene. The CDR3 runs to 17 residues. CDR3 residues: CASSSIIGRHMNTEAFF. CDR3 DNA: TGTGCCAGCAGCAGTATTATAGGAAGACACATGAACACTGAAGCTTTCTTT.

The rearrangement joins TRBV9 to TRBJ2-1; 10 positions match TRBD1. V lost 3 bases to trimming and J lost 7 bases; unmatched junction nucleotides: 7. Germline-derived CDR1 and CDR2 are SGDLS and YYNGEE. The CDR3 extends over 15 amino acids. CDR3 bases: TGTGCCAGCAGCGGGGACAGGGGCCCCGGGAATGAGCAGTTCTTC. As protein: CASSGDRGPGNEQFF.

J is TRBJ2-6 and V is TRBV9; D possibly corresponds to TRBD1 (5 bases). The CDR3 consists of 15 residues. Germline V gene lookup returns CDR1 SGDLS and CDR2 YYNGEE. V lost 0 bases and J lost 9, with 13 bases in between. In DNA form, the CDR3 reads TGTGCCAGCAGCGTAGAGTTGCAGGGCGTCAACGTCCTGACTTTC. Translation gives CASSVELQGVNVLTF.